This TCR beta chain was sequenced in a study of cytomegalovirus exposure and HLA in healthy donors. Study-level results: In the analysis, some V segments, TRBV6-2 and TRBV6-3 included, were excluded as indistinguishable.

Germline V gives CDR1 MGHRA, CDR2 YSYEKL. Trimming took off 4 bases at V and 7 bases at J, with 10 bases between the two ends. The CDR3 sequence is 12 residues long. The PCR ran on 60 Vbeta and 13 Jbeta primers. Original analysis: Later work found 74 million or so unique TCR beta chains, with 10 million to 14 million shared. Libraries were prepared by immunoSEQ multiplex PCR; TCRdb keeps only in-frame clonotypes and omits some of them. V and J calls and clone size are as listed in that table; D and trimming were resolved from the DNA. The data show some 150,000 clones, with roughly three quarters seen just once and roughly 0.99% held by the top ten. This clone was seen only a few times. The antigen is not known.

V usage is TRBV4-1 and J usage is TRBJ1-1; D may be TRBD1 (6 bases). The clonotype originates from a male donor in good health and CMV-seronegative. The material sequenced was PBMCs. The CDR3 DNA is TGCGCCAGCAGCCCCAGGGGAGATGAAGCTTTCTTT. This translates into CASSPRGDEAFF.